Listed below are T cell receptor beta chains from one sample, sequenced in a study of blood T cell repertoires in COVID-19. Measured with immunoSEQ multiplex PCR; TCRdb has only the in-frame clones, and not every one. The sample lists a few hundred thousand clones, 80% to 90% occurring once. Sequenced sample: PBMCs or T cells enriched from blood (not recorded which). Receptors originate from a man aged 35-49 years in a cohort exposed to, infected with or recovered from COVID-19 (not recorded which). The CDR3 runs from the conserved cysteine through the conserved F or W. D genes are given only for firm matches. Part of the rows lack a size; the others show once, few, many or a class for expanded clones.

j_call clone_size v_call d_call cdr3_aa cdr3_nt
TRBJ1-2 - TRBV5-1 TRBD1 CASSHPGQGSNYGYTF TGCGCCAGCAGCCACCCGGGACAGGGTTCGAACTATGGCTACACCTTC
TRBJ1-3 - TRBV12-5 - CASGLVQAGTGNTIYF TGTGCTAGTGGTTTGGTACAAGCAGGGACTGGAAACACCATATATTTT
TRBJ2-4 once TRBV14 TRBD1 CASSQVSGQGVVNIQYF TGTGCCAGCAGCCAAGTTTCGGGACAGGGGGTGGTAAACATTCAGTACTTC
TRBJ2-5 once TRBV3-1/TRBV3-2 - CASSPQGETQYF TGTGCCAGCAGCCCCCAGGGGGAGACCCAGTACTTC
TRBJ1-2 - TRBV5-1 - CASSLGGVGYTF TGCGCCAGCAGCTTGGGCGGGGTTGGCTACACCTTC
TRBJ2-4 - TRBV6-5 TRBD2 CASSYGGSLNIQYF TGTGCCAGCAGTTACGGCGGGAGCCTCAACATTCAGTACTTC
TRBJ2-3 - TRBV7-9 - CASSLRAGDGDTQYF TGTGCCAGCAGCTTAAGGGCAGGGGATGGAGATACGCAGTATTTT
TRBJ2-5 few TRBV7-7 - CASSPQASSATQYF TGTGCCAGCAGCCCGCAGGCCTCCTCGGCGACCCAGTACTTC
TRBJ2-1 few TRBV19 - CASSTLLGGYNEQFF TGTGCCAGTAGCACTCTTCTGGGGGGCTACAATGAGCAGTTCTTC
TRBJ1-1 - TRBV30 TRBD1 CAWGQENTEAFF TGTGCCTGGGGACAGGAGAACACTGAAGCTTTCTTT
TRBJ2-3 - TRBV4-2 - CASSQVGSGDTQYF TGTGCCAGCAGCCAAGTGGGGAGTGGAGATACGCAGTATTTT
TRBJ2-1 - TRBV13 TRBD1 CASSLDGTGWYNEQFF TGTGCCAGCAGCCTAGACGGGACAGGCTGGTACAATGAGCAGTTCTTC
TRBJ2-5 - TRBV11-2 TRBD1 CASSKGQGETQYF TGTGCCAGCAGCAAGGGACAGGGGGAGACCCAGTACTTC
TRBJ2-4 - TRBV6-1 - CASSEFGQRYF TGTGCCAGCAGTGAATTTGGACAGCGGTACTTC
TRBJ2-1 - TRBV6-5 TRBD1 CASNMGQGLGEQFF TGTGCCAGCAACATGGGACAGGGGCTTGGTGAGCAGTTCTTC
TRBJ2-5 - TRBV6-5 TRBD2 CASRGLAGAETQYF TGTGCCAGCAGAGGACTAGCGGGAGCAGAGACCCAGTACTTC
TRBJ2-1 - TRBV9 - CASSVSSGNEQFF TGTGCCAGCAGCGTGTCGAGCGGGAATGAGCAGTTCTTC
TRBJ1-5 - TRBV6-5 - CASSYPPHSPGRPQHF TGTGCCAGCAGTTACCCGCCCCATTCCCCAGGGCGGCCCCAGCATTTT
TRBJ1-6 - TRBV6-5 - CASSYSVGGSPLHF TGTGCCAGCAGTTACTCGGTTGGCGGTTCACCCCTCCACTTT
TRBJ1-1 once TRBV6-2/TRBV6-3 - CASSYSENTEAFF TGTGCCAGCAGTTATTCAGAGAACACTGAAGCTTTCTTT
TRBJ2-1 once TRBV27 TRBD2 CASSPNGREVYNEQFF TGTGCCAGCAGTCCTAATGGGCGGGAGGTCTACAATGAGCAGTTCTTC
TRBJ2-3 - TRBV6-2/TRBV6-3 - CASSYSTVYDTQYF TGTGCCAGCAGTTACTCGACAGTATACGATACGCAGTATTTT
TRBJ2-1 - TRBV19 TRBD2 CASSIVSREGRNEQFF TGTGCCAGTAGTATAGTCTCGCGGGAGGGCCGAAATGAGCAGTTCTTC
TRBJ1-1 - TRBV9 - CASSVTGDLAEAFF TGTGCCAGCAGCGTAACAGGTGATTTGGCTGAAGCTTTCTTT
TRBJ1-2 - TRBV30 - CAWNLNYGYTF TGTGCCTGGAATTTAAACTATGGCTACACCTTC
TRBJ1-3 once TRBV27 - CASSLQGSGNTIYF TGTGCCAGCAGTTTACAGGGCTCTGGAAACACCATATATTTT
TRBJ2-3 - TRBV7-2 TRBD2 CASSAPLAGRGLDTQYF TGTGCCAGCAGCGCGCCACTAGCGGGAAGGGGACTGGATACGCAGTATTTT
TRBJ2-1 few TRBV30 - CAWSVLAARFGEQFF TGTGCCTGGAGTGTACTAGCAGCTCGGTTCGGTGAGCAGTTCTTC
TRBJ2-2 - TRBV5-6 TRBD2 CASSRTLAGLNTGELFF TGTGCCAGCAGCCGGACACTAGCGGGATTGAACACCGGGGAGCTGTTTTTT
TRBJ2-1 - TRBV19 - CASSIGDRQRNEQFF TGTGCCAGTAGTATTGGAGACAGGCAAAGGAATGAGCAGTTCTTC
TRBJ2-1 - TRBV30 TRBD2 CAWDPGTSIRGSYNEQFF TGTGCCTGGGACCCAGGGACTAGCATAAGGGGCTCCTACAATGAGCAGTTCTTC
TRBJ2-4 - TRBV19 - CASSISQENIQYF TGTGCCAGTAGTATCTCACAAGAAAACATTCAGTACTTC
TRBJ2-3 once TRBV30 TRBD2 CAWSVFGTSGNTQYF TGTGCCTGGAGTGTATTCGGGACTAGCGGGAATACGCAGTATTTT
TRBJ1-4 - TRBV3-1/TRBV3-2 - CASSYREKLFF TGTGCCAGCAGCTACCGGGAAAAACTGTTTTTT
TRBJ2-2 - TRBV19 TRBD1 CASTGTGYTGELFF TGTGCCAGTACCGGGACAGGGTACACCGGGGAGCTGTTTTTT
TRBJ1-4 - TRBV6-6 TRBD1 CASSRPQGAGNEKLFF TGTGCCAGCAGTCGACCTCAGGGGGCGGGTAATGAAAAACTGTTTTTT
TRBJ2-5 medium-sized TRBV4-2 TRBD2 CASSGTSGNQETQYF TGTGCCAGCAGCGGGACTAGCGGGAATCAAGAGACCCAGTACTTC
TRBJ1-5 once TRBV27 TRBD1 CASRVTGGPNQPQHF TGTGCCAGCAGGGTCACAGGGGGACCAAATCAGCCCCAGCATTTT
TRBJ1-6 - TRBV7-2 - CASSLPQINSPLHF TGTGCCAGCAGCTTACCTCAGATAAATTCACCCCTCCACTTT
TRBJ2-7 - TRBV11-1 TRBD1 CASRRDRVGEQYF TGTGCCAGCAGAAGAGACAGGGTCGGCGAGCAGTACTTC
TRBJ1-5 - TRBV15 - CATRPGQGHRGNQPQHF TGTGCCACCAGGCCCGGCCAGGGGCACAGGGGCAATCAGCCCCAGCATTTT
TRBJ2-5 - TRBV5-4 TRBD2 CASSLALGGRGETQYF TGTGCCAGCAGCTTGGCGCTGGGCGGGAGGGGGGAGACCCAGTACTTC
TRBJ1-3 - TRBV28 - CASSLPGSGNTIYF TGTGCCAGCAGTTTACCCGGCTCTGGAAACACCATATATTTT
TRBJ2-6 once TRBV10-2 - CASSTQGTGANVLTF TGCGCCAGCAGTACCCAGGGGACTGGGGCCAACGTCCTGACTTTC
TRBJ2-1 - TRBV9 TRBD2 CASSPSGVYNEQFF TGTGCCAGCAGCCCAAGCGGGGTCTACAATGAGCAGTTCTTC
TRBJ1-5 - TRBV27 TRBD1 CASRDRPFGPQHF TGTGCCAGCAGGGACAGGCCCTTTGGGCCCCAGCATTTT
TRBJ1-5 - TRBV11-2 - CASSRDGGYQPQHF TGTGCCAGCAGCCGAGACGGGGGTTATCAGCCCCAGCATTTT
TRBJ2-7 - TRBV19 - CASSPGQRPYEQYF TGTGCCAGTTCCCCGGGACAACGACCCTACGAGCAGTACTTC
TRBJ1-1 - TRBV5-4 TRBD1 CASRGQGINTEAFF TGTGCCAGCAGGGGACAGGGCATAAACACTGAAGCTTTCTTT
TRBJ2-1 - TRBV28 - CASSLGLNEQFF TGTGCCAGCAGTTTAGGGCTGAATGAGCAGTTCTTC
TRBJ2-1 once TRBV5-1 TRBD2 CASSLALASGYNEQFF TGCGCCAGCAGCTTGGCCTTAGCTAGCGGATACAATGAGCAGTTCTTC
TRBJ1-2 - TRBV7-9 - CASSLATGLGYTF TGTGCCAGCAGCTTAGCTACAGGGTTAGGCTACACCTTC